This T cell receptor beta chain appears in the sequencing data of a study of blood T cell repertoires in COVID-19. The overall study: Material from acute and convalescent COVID-19 was sourced from the United States, Italy and Spain. The analysed material was cDNA or gDNA that came from T cells, B-cell-depleted T cells, or PBMCs.

Trimming took 4 bases from V and 0 from J; bases not matched to a gene: 14. CDR1 is SGHRS, CDR2 YFSETQ, per germline. The CDR3 spans 20 residues. Original processing methods: Counts of nucleated cells, estimated from reference gene primer amplification, were obtained. TCRdb's table, derived via immunoSEQ multiplex PCR, lists solely in-frame clones and lacks some. That table supplies the V and J calls and clone size; D and trimming were determined from the DNA. This sample has around 88,000 clones, with approximately 84% found just once. What was sequenced was peripheral blood. The gene calls are TRBV5-1 and TRBJ2-6; 9 positions match TRBD1. The receptor was derived from a man aged 55-75 years with acute or convalescent COVID-19. The CDR3 coding sequence is TGCGCCAGCAGCCCTAAGTTTCCGGGACAGGGAAACTCTGGGGCCAACGTCCTGACTTTC. It specifies CASSPKFPGQGNSGANVLTF.